These T cell receptor beta chains were read from a single sample in a study of immune evolution from preneoplasia to lung adenocarcinoma. Only in-frame clones appear in the TCRdb table, and some are missing; sequencing was by immunoSEQ multiplex PCR. The sample has approximately 5,000 clones, almost 80% seen once; the top ten hold approximately 26%. Input material: FFPE normal lung tissue adjacent to the tumor. The receptors were gathered from a person in their sixties with lung adenocarcinoma. Each CDR3 is given with its conserved first and last residue. A D gene is named only where the DNA matches it firmly. A row's size may be missing; if present it is once, few, many or a size class.

>-|TRBJ2-7|-|TRBV2|14
TGTGCCAGCAAGGGGGACACCGCCGCCTACGAGCAGTACTTC
CASKGDTAAYEQYF
>-|TRBJ2-7|TRBD1|TRBV6-5|15
TGTGCCAGCAGTTACTCCGGACAGGGCCACTACGAGCAGTACTTC
CASSYSGQGHYEQYF
>-|TRBJ1-2|-|TRBV6-5|12
TGTGCCAGCAGTTTCTCAGGCTATGGCTACACCTTC
CASSFSGYGYTF
>-|TRBJ1-2|-|TRBV30|14
TGTGCCTGGAGTGTAGCCGGGGCGCACTATGGCTACACCTTC
CAWSVAGAHYGYTF
>once|TRBJ2-7|TRBD2|TRBV27|16
TGTGCCAGCCGCGAACAAAGCGGGAGATGGGTCTACGAGCAGTACTTC
CASREQSGRWVYEQYF
>-|TRBJ2-3|TRBD1|TRBV7-3|17
TGTGCCAGCAGCCCTAAGACAGGGGGCGGTGGAGCAGATACGCAGTATTTT
CASSPKTGGGGADTQYF
>-|TRBJ2-5|-|TRBV11-1|14
TGTGCCAGCAGCGTTTCGAGGAGCCAAGAGACCCAGTACTTC
CASSVSRSQETQYF
>-|TRBJ1-5|-|TRBV18|14
TGTGCCAGCTCACCACAGGGAAACAATCAGCCCCAGCATTTT
CASSPQGNNQPQHF
>-|TRBJ2-3|TRBD2|TRBV30|16
TGTGCCTGGAGTGTTGGGACTAGCTTAGGTACAGATACGCAGTATTTT
CAWSVGTSLGTDTQYF
>-|TRBJ2-7|-|TRBV11-2|15
TGTGCCAGCAGCTTAAGGGGTAGGGGGTACTACGAGCAGTACTTC
CASSLRGRGYYEQYF
>-|TRBJ1-5|-|TRBV30|14
TGTGCCTGGAGTGTACAGGGTAGCAATCAGCCCCAGCATTTT
CAWSVQGSNQPQHF
>-|TRBJ2-7|-|TRBV6-6|13
TGTGCCAGCAGTAGGACACAGGGTCTCGAGCAGTACTTC
CASSRTQGLEQYF
>-|TRBJ2-7|TRBD2|TRBV7-2|15
TGTGCCAGCAGCAAATCTAGCGGGGGGGCTTACGAGCAGTACTTC
CASSKSSGGAYEQYF
>-|TRBJ2-2|-|TRBV7-7|14
TGTGCTAGCAGCTTTACTACAGGGTCCGGGGAGCTGTTTTTT
CASSFTTGSGELFF
>few|TRBJ1-5|-|TRBV25-1|13
TGTGCCAGCAGTCGGGGGGATAATCAGCCCCAGCATTTT
CASSRGDNQPQHF
>-|TRBJ2-2|TRBD2|TRBV7-6|17
TGTGCCAGCAGCTTAGTGTTTCGGCGGGAGACTACCGGGGAGCTGTTTTTT
CASSLVFRRETTGELFF
>-|TRBJ2-3|TRBD1|TRBV27|15
TGTGCCAGCAGTTTTGGGACAGGGGGCACAGATACGCAGTATTTT
CASSFGTGGTDTQYF
>-|TRBJ2-1|-|TRBV6-4|13
TGTGCCAGCAGTAGGCAGGGTGGCTATGAGCAGTTCTTC
CASSRQGGYEQFF
>-|TRBJ2-4|-|TRBV7-9|15
TGTGCCAGCAGCCCCACCGGGGGCACCAAAAACATTCAGTACTTC
CASSPTGGTKNIQYF
>-|TRBJ2-7|-|TRBV27|12
TGTGCCAGCAATGACGACCGGAGGAGGCAGTACTTC
CASNDDRRRQYF